Described below is a single TCR beta chain sequence and its context. Its antigen is not identified. This specimen comes from a study of molecular identifiers for immune sequencing clone quantification. Findings of the study overall: In naive cells, under 1% of molecules belonged to clones above 20 RNA copies, against over 99% in effector cells.

One entry per CDR3 protein, called by TCRdb with MiXCR from the PCR reads. The table records about 40,000 distinct CDR3 sequences, 15% to 20% of them present only once. This TCR was sampled from a human donor in good health. Some libraries in this study had Jurkat cell RNA spiked in. Source material: naive CD8+ T cells from blood, with Jurkat cell RNA spiked in. Subset in this sample: FACS-sorted CD8+CD4-CCR7+CD45RA+ naive T cells.

CDR3 bases: TGCGCCAGCAGCCAAGGGGTCTTCTACGAGCAGTACTTC. Encoded protein: CASSQGVFYEQYF. The rearrangement joins TRBV4-1 to TRBJ2-7; no firm D call. Per germline, CDR1 MGHRA and CDR2 YSYEKL. The CDR3 has 13 residues. V dropped 1 base and J dropped 3 bases, with 7 bases sitting between them.